What follows are 16 T cell receptor beta chains derived from one specimen sequenced in a study of shared clonotypes between healthy human individuals. Clones were sequenced by immunoSEQ multiplex PCR, and TCRdb holds only the in-frame ones, with some missing. This table has about 1.5 million clones, roughly 96% appearing once. Sequencing input: naive CD4+ T cells sorted from blood. Subset described: CD45RA+ positively selected. The source of these receptors is a man between 25 and 39 years old in good health.

The gene calls are TRBV5-4 and TRBJ2-1; TRBD2 matches 10 bases. This CDR3 has 17 amino acids. Germline assignment: CDR1 SGHNT and CDR2 YYREEE (reference sequence). With 1 base clipped from V and 2 bases from J, the junction kept 6 bases outside the gene matches. The CDR3 spells CASSLPGLAGAYNEQFF. DNA for the CDR3: TGTGCCAGCAGCTTGCCGGGGCTAGCGGGAGCCTACAATGAGCAGTTCTTC.

The J gene is TRBJ2-5, the V gene TRBV5-8; possibly TRBD1 for D (5 bases). V gave up 2 bases and J gave up 1 base, with 15 bases separating them. CDR1 and CDR2 (germline): SGHTS, YDEGEE. CDR3 length: 16 amino acids. In DNA, the CDR3 is TGTGCCAGCAGCTTCGGTGGCAGGGTGTCCCAAGAGACCCAGTACTTC. This codes for CASSFGGRVSQETQYF.

This sequence joins TRBV5-5 and TRBJ2-5; TRBD1 is a possible D gene (6 bases). The CDR3 is 14 amino acids. The germline gives CDR1 SGHKS, CDR2 YYEKEE (reference sequence). V was cut by 5 bases and J by 2 bases, with 13 bases left in between. The chain's CDR3 is CASRDRRAQETQYF. The CDR3 DNA follows: TGTGCCAGCAGGGACAGAAGGGCACAAGAGACCCAGTACTTC.

The V and J genes are TRBV21-1 and TRBJ2-7; the DNA was not used to check the table's D call, TRBD1. TRBV21-1 is designated a pseudogene. The CDR3 has 13 amino acids. The CDR3 reads CASLYRVQYEQYF. The DNA of the CDR3 is TGTGCCAGCTTATACAGGGTTCAATACGAGCAGTACTTC.

This chain connects TRBV9 to TRBJ1-1; TRBD1 aligns across 8 bases. Germline assignment: CDR1 SGDLS and CDR2 YYNGEE. V shed 0 bases, J shed 3 bases, and the junction held 7 bases outside the gene matches. The CDR3 sequence is 16 residues long. CDR3 in amino acids: CASSVGGRGRDTEAFF. The CDR3 DNA reads TGTGCCAGCAGCGTAGGAGGCAGGGGGCGGGACACTGAAGCTTTCTTT.

The chain recombines TRBV5-6 with TRBJ2-5; a possible D gene is TRBD2 (5 bases). Germline CDR1 SGHDT, CDR2 YYEEEE. V lost 1 base and J 2 bases, leaving 9 bases between the germline ends. The CDR3 contains 14 residues. The chain's CDR3 is CASSLRTVQETQYF. CDR3 nucleotide sequence: TGTGCCAGCAGCTTGCGGACTGTACAAGAGACCCAGTACTTC.

J is TRBJ2-6 and V is TRBV25-1, with TRBD2 as a possible D gene (7 bases). Germline lookup yields CDR1 MGHDK and CDR2 SYGVNS. CDR3 length: 17 amino acids. The ends were cut back, 5 bases at V and 2 bases at J, with 16 bases in the middle. The DNA for the CDR3 is TGTGCCAGCAGTCTCGAGGGGGGGTTTACTGGGGCCAACGTCCTGACTTTC. Translated: CASSLEGGFTGANVLTF.

This sequence joins TRBV7-8 and TRBJ2-4; D may be TRBD1 (5 bases). The CDR3 spans 15 residues. The germline gives CDR1 SGHVS, CDR2 FQNEAQ. V was shortened by 5 bases and J by 7 bases, with 18 bases between the two germline ends. In DNA form, the CDR3 reads TGTGCCAGCAGCCCGCACGCCAGGGTGCTTAACATTCAGTACTTC. Protein: CASSPHARVLNIQYF.

This sequence joins TRBV7-9 and TRBJ2-3, with unresolved D. The V end was cut by 8 bases, the J end by 9 bases, with 3 bases between. The germline V gene encodes CDR1 SEHNR and CDR2 FQNEAQ (reference sequence). The CDR3 runs 8 residues. In DNA form, the CDR3 reads TGTGCCAGCGGGACGCAGTATTTT. The encoded protein is CASGTQYF.

This clone was picked up one time. The chain has TRBV28 and TRBJ1-2; D not certain. The CDR3 spans 12 residues. Trimming stripped 3 bases from V and 6 bases from J, with 8 bases between. Germline V gives CDR1 MDHEN, CDR2 SYDVKM. The CDR3 region is CASSLERNGYTF. CDR3 nucleotide sequence: TGTGCCAGCAGTTTGGAGAGGAATGGCTACACCTTC.

The chain is built from TRBV28 and TRBJ1-1, with D possibly being TRBD1 (5 bases). Looked up from germline, CDR1 is MDHEN and CDR2 is SYDVKM. The CDR3 contains 15 residues. V lost 2 bases and J 3 bases, leaving 13 bases between the germline ends. CDR3 sequence (DNA): TGTGCCAGCAGTTTAATCGCAGGGCGGGACACTGAAGCTTTCTTT. It yields the protein CASSLIAGRDTEAFF.

Comments on this clone: The sample carries other DNA sequences with the same CDR3. The chain recombines TRBV7-9 with TRBJ2-2, with D hard to call. Trimming took off 2 bases at V and 5 bases at J, with 0 bases between the two ends. The germline CDR1 and CDR2 sequences are SEHNR and FQNEAQ (reference sequence). The CDR3 has 11 amino acids. This CDR3 is CASSLTGELFF. CDR3 coding DNA: TGTGCCAGCAGCTTAACCGGGGAGCTGTTTTTT.

This clone was found once. This chain links TRBV14 with TRBJ2-1, with 10 bases identical to TRBD1. Trimming removed 9 bases from V and 5 bases from J; junction bases left unmatched: 10. CDR3 length equals 15 residues. Germline CDR1 reads SGHDN; CDR2 reads FVKESK. CDR3 DNA sequence: TGTGCCAGTAACCCACCGGGACAGGGGAACAATGAGCAGTTCTTC. It codes for CASNPPGQGNNEQFF.

V usage is TRBV7-9 and J usage is TRBJ1-4; maybe TRBD1 (6 bases). Looked up from germline, CDR1 is SEHNR and CDR2 is FQNEAQ (reference sequence). The length of the CDR3 is 15 residues. Trimming removed 5 bases from V and 1 base from J, with 11 bases in between. The CDR3 DNA reads as TGTGCCAGCAGCATAAGGGGGGGAACTAATGAAAAACTGTTTTTT. The encoded protein is CASSIRGGTNEKLFF.

The chain recombines TRBV6-1 with TRBJ2-2, with no clear D. This CDR3 comprises 14 residues. Looked up from germline, CDR1 is MNHNS and CDR2 is SASEGT. V was shortened by 4 bases and J by 4 bases, with 10 bases between the two germline ends. The CDR3 region is CASSAKTVTGELFF. The CDR3 bases are TGTGCCAGCAGTGCTAAAACGGTCACCGGGGAGCTGTTTTTT.

The chain employs TRBV20-1 and TRBJ2-1; D is ambiguous. CDR1 and CDR2 (germline): DFQATT, SNEGSKA (reference sequence). The CDR3 runs 11 residues. V was cut by 1 base and J by 9 bases, with 7 bases left in between. CDR3 bases: TGCAGTGCTAGAGTTAAGGGTGAGCAGTTCTTC. As protein: CSARVKGEQFF.